This TCR beta chain was observed in a study of PD-1 blockade in classical Hodgkin lymphoma. Study-wide background: Nivolumab dosed at 3 mg/kg went to patients intravenously every 2 weeks. Whole-study results and caveats: Complete responders showed a baseline diversity that resembled the diversity of newly diagnosed patients. When nivolumab was started under 1 year after ASCT, patients were excluded.

The CDR3 contains 17 residues. CDR1 is SGHAT, CDR2 FQDESV, per germline (reference sequence). V lost 3 bases to trimming and J lost 5 bases; unmatched junction nucleotides: 14. This sample's time point: cycle 4 day 1 (C4D1), after more than five weeks of nivolumab. All patients relapsed after autologous stem cell transplantation, and brentuximab vedotin exposure varied. Patients showed best responses of complete response, partial response or progressive disease. This table comes from immunoSEQ multiplex PCR, and its TCRdb copy is limited to in-frame clones, with some not included. This table has about 28,000 clones, around four fifths appearing once. Concerning this clone: Its target is unknown.

The source of this sequence is a human donor with classical Hodgkin lymphoma. The chain uses TRBV11-1 and TRBJ2-5, with 8 bases fitting TRBD2. The specimen was peripheral blood mononuclear cells (PBMCs), collected before the fourth cycle of nivolumab. This CDR3 reads CASSFGLIAGPGETQYF. DNA for the CDR3: TGTGCCAGCAGCTTCGGCTTGATAGCGGGACCGGGTGAGACCCAGTACTTC. The whole variable domain, filled in from reference TRBV11-1 and TRBJ2-5, reads EAEVAQSPRYKITEKSQAVAFWCDPISGHATLYWYRQILGQGPELLVQFQDESVVDDSQLPKDRFSAERLKGVDSTLKIQPAELGDSAMYLCASSFGLIAGPGETQYFGPGTRLLVL.